This TCR beta chain stems from a study of beta chain features in type 1 diabetes. This clone was seen a few times. Of the isolated RNA, all was reverse transcribed, and so the sequenced material was expressed TCRB transcripts. Method: immunoSEQ multiplex PCR; TCRdb's copy keeps in-frame clones and lacks some. The sample has 450,000 or so clones; about 10% are singletons. This CDR3 contains 18 residues. Germline CDR1 and CDR2: MGHDK and SYGVNS. Trimming took 1 base from V and 5 from J; bases not matched to a gene: 14. V and J are TRBV25-1 and TRBJ2-5; TRBD2 agrees at 9 bases. This TCR was sampled from a woman aged 18-29 years in good health. The sequenced sample was naive CD4+ T cells from blood. CDR3: CASSEFRSSGSVRETQYF. The CDR3, as DNA: TGTGCCAGCAGTGAATTTCGAAGTAGCGGGAGTGTAAGGGAGACCCAGTACTTC.